These 28 T cell receptor beta chains were sequenced from one sample in a study of shared clonotypes between healthy human individuals. Some clones are missing from TCRdb's copy, which holds only in-frame ones; the method was immunoSEQ multiplex PCR. Of over a million clones listed, 95% to 97% are singletons. Sequenced material: naive CD4+ T cells sorted from blood. The subset: CD45RA+ positively selected. The receptors were gathered from a man aged 30-40 years in good health.

The chain is built from TRBV4-1 and TRBJ2-2; 7 bases match TRBD1. CDR3 size: 15 residues. J gave up 7 bases and V 2 bases, and 7 bases lay outside the gene matches. CDR1 MGHRA and CDR2 YSYEKL come from the germline V gene. CDR3 DNA sequence: TGCGCCAGCAGCCAACGACAGGGATTGATCGGGGAGCTGTTTTTT. Translated: CASSQRQGLIGELFF.

V gene TRBV2 combines with J gene TRBJ1-1, with a possible D match to TRBD1 (6 bases). Germline-derived CDR1 and CDR2 are SNHLY and FYNNEI. V was cut by 0 bases and J by 11 bases, with 16 bases left in between. The CDR3 loop spans 14 amino acids. CDR3 bases: TGTGCCAGCAGTGAAGCTTGGGGGGCAACGTCGGCTTTCTTT. Residues: CASSEAWGATSAFF.

The chain joins TRBV4-3 to TRBJ2-5; 8 nucleotides line up with TRBD2. The germline gives CDR1 LGHNA, CDR2 YSLEER. V trimming: 2 bases; J trimming: 1 base; junction bases outside the gene matches: 12. This CDR3 has 18 residues. Here the CDR3 DNA reads TGCGCCAGCAGCCAAAACCAGTTGCTAGCGGGTTCCCAAGAGACCCAGTACTTC. Translation gives CASSQNQLLAGSQETQYF.

The V gene is TRBV7-9, the J gene TRBJ2-5; a possible D gene is TRBD2 (5 bases). Germline CDR1 reads SEHNR; CDR2 reads FQNEAQ (reference sequence). V was pared by 4 bases and J by 7 bases, with 13 bases between. This CDR3 is built from 13 residues. The CDR3 loop reads CASSWGVDGTQYF. The CDR3 DNA is TGTGCCAGCAGCTGGGGAGTAGACGGGACCCAGTACTTC. Full variable domain (outside the CDR3, taken from reference TRBV7-9 and TRBJ2-5): DTGVSQNPRHKITKRGQNVTFRCDPISEHNRLYWYRQTLGQGPEFLTYFQNEAQLEKSRLLSDRFSAERPKGSFSTLEIQRTEQGDSAMYLCASSWGVDGTQYFGPGTRLLVL.

The V call is TRBV29-1, the J call TRBJ1-4; TRBD1 might be the D (5 bases). The CDR3 is made up of 14 amino acids. Germline CDR1 reads SQVTM; CDR2 reads ANQGSEA. With 6 bases removed from V and 4 bases from J, the gap between germline ends came to 15 bases. CDR3 region: CSVATGGNNEKLFF. CDR3 DNA sequence: TGCAGCGTCGCCACCGGGGGGAATAATGAAAAACTGTTTTTT.

As for this clone: At one end, the junction sequence differs from germline, possibly due to a read error. The chain recombines TRBV27 with TRBJ2-7, with D maybe TRBD1 (7 bases). The CDR3 is 12 amino acids. Germline V gives CDR1 MNHEY, CDR2 SMNVEV (reference sequence). The chain's CDR3 is CASTQGRGVLSF. DNA for the CDR3: TGTGCCAGCACCCAGGGCAGGGGGGTTTTGTCTTTC.

The chain is built from TRBV7-2 and TRBJ1-2; D unresolved. The CDR3 runs 15 residues. The germline V and J ends were trimmed by 0 bases and 6 bases, with 14 bases remaining between them. The germline CDR1 and CDR2 sequences are SGHTA and FQGNSA. CDR3 coding DNA: TGTGCCAGCAGCTTAGCTTTGCGCTCCGTCAATGGCTACACCTTC. Translating it yields CASSLALRSVNGYTF.

The rearrangement links TRBV28 to TRBJ1-4, with D unclear. In germline, CDR1 is MDHEN, CDR2 SYDVKM. The CDR3 totals 16 residues. V was cut by 5 bases and J by 0 bases, with 13 bases left in between. The CDR3 is CASSLNHGATNEKLFF. CDR3 bases: TGTGCCAGCAGTCTCAACCACGGGGCAACTAATGAAAAACTGTTTTTT.

The V gene is TRBV18, the J gene TRBJ1-2, with 9 nucleotides matching TRBD1. The trim removed 3 bases at V and 9 bases at J, leaving 5 bases unmatched. Germline V gene lookup returns CDR1 KGHSH and CDR2 LQKENI. CDR3 length equals 13 residues. The CDR3 nucleotides are TGTGCCAGCTCACCCCCGGGACAGGGTCGCTACACCTTC. Amino acid sequence: CASSPPGQGRYTF.

This chain uses TRBV2 with TRBJ2-2; weak D call: TRBD2 (6 bases). With 6 bases removed from V and 2 bases from J, the gap between germline ends came to 10 bases. This CDR3 contains 14 residues. Germline V CDR1 and CDR2: SNHLY, FYNNEI. The CDR3 region is CASRFGSNTGELFF. The CDR3 bases are TGTGCCAGCAGGTTCGGGAGTAACACCGGGGAGCTGTTTTTT.

V is TRBV11-2 and J is TRBJ2-3, with a possible D match to TRBD1 (6 bases). The CDR3 sequence is 15 residues long. Trimming removed 6 bases from V and 0 bases from J, with 13 bases in between. Germline loops: CDR1 SGHAT, CDR2 FQNNGV. This chain's CDR3 is CASRPTGYSTDTQYF. The CDR3 bases are TGTGCCAGCAGGCCAACAGGGTATAGCACAGATACGCAGTATTTT.

V usage is TRBV6-1 and J usage is TRBJ2-1; D is unresolved. V lost 6 bases and J lost 0, with 6 bases in between. The CDR3 contains 13 residues. The V gene's germline CDR1 is MNHNS and CDR2 SASEGT. The CDR3 protein is CASRQSSYNEQFF. The CDR3, as DNA: TGTGCCAGCAGGCAGAGCTCCTACAATGAGCAGTTCTTC.

The gene calls are TRBV21-1 and TRBJ2-3. TRBV21-1 is listed as a pseudogene. The CDR3 runs 15 residues. CDR3 in amino acids: CASSIVNGRTDTQYF. In DNA form, the CDR3 reads TGTGCCAGCAGCATTGTTAACGGCCGCACAGATACGCAGTATTTT.

This clone has just one count. V gene TRBV7-2 combines with J gene TRBJ2-4, with D possibly matching TRBD1 (8 bases). V lost 5 bases, J lost 3 bases, and 17 bases lay in between. The germline gives CDR1 SGHTA, CDR2 FQGNSA. CDR3 length equals 16 residues. DNA of the CDR3: TGTGCCAGCAGCCCCCGGACAGGGAGGGACAAAAACATTCAGTACTTC. As protein: CASSPRTGRDKNIQYF.

The V call is TRBV11-2, the J call TRBJ1-1; D not resolved. V shed 5 bases and J shed 1 base, with 5 bases lying between them. The CDR3 consists of 12 residues. Germline CDR1 and CDR2: SGHAT and FQNNGV. DNA for the CDR3: TGTGCCAGCAGCCAAAGGAACACTGAAGCTTTCTTT. Its translation is CASSQRNTEAFF.

In this sample, this clone turned up once. This chain uses TRBV6-6 with TRBJ2-3, with 10 bases that match TRBD2. The V segment lost 2 bases and the J segment 6 bases; nucleotides outside the gene matches: 5. The CDR3 length is 15 residues. CDR1 and CDR2 (germline): MNHNY, SVGAGI (reference sequence). The CDR3 loop reads CASSYTSGMTDTQYF. The CDR3 bases are TGTGCCAGCAGTTACACTAGCGGGATGACCGATACGCAGTATTTT.

J is TRBJ2-7 and V is TRBV5-4; D gene unclear. The CDR3 spans 12 residues. CDR1 and CDR2 (germline): SGHNT, YYREEE (reference sequence). V lost 4 bases and J lost 3, with 8 bases in between. CDR3 nucleotides: TGTGCCAGCAGCCCTTTGAGCTACGAGCAGTACTTC. Amino acid sequence: CASSPLSYEQYF. The complete variable domain, with remaining parts taken from reference TRBV5-4 and TRBJ2-7, reads ETGVTQSPTHLIKTRGQQVTLRCSSQSGHNTVSWYQQALGQGPQFIFQYYREEENGRGNFPPRFSGLQFPNYSSELNVNALELDDSALYLCASSPLSYEQYFGPGTRLTVT.

V usage is TRBV5-1 and J usage is TRBJ2-1; TRBD2 aligns across 11 bases. The CDR3 loop spans 16 amino acids. Germline CDR1 is SGHRS and CDR2 is YFSETQ. J lost 2 bases, V lost 3 bases, and 4 bases had no gene match. The CDR3 spells CASSSGLAEPYNEQFF. The CDR3 nucleotides are TGCGCCAGCAGCTCGGGACTAGCGGAGCCCTACAATGAGCAGTTCTTC.

J is TRBJ1-5 and V is TRBV11-2; D gene uncertain. Germline V gene lookup returns CDR1 SGHAT and CDR2 FQNNGV. CDR3 length equals 14 residues. Trimming shortened V by 1 base and J by 4 bases, and 8 bases separated the two germline ends. For the CDR3, the DNA is TGTGCCAGCAGCTTAGGGCAGCTTAATCAGCCCCAGCATTTT. Encoded protein: CASSLGQLNQPQHF. The variable domain in full, completed from reference TRBV11-2 and TRBJ1-5, reads EAGVAQSPRYKIIEKRQSVAFWCNPISGHATLYWYQQILGQGPKLLIQFQNNGVVDDSQLPKDRFSAERLKGVDSTLKIQPAKLEDSAVYLCASSLGQLNQPQHFGDGTRLSIL.

This chain joins TRBV27 and TRBJ2-7; 7 bases are a match to TRBD1. Germline assignment: CDR1 MNHEY and CDR2 SMNVEV (reference sequence). The CDR3 consists of 16 residues. V trimming: 2 bases; J trimming: 1 base; junction bases outside the gene matches: 8. CDR3: CASSLIGVGQSYEQYF. The CDR3 bases are TGTGCCAGCAGTTTAATCGGTGTGGGACAGTCCTACGAGCAGTACTTC.

CDR3 protein: CASSFESGTSGANEQFF. CDR3 sequence (DNA): TGTGCCAGCAGCTTCGAGTCCGGCACTAGCGGGGCCAATGAGCAGTTCTTC. This sequence joins TRBV7-2 and TRBJ2-1, with 10 nucleotides matching TRBD2. Germline CDR1 and CDR2: SGHTA and FQGNSA. V was clipped by 3 bases and J by 6 bases; unmatched bases: 11. The CDR3 is 17 residues long. The whole variable domain, remainder taken from reference TRBV7-2 and TRBJ2-1, is GAGVSQSPSNKVTEKGKDVELRCDPISGHTALYWYRQSLGQGLEFLIYFQGNSAPDKSGLPSDRFSAERTGGSVSTLTIQRTQQEDSAVYLCASSFESGTSGANEQFFGPGTRLTVL.

This clone occurred once. CDR3 residues: CASSFSPGFTYEQYF. In DNA form, the CDR3 reads TGTGCCAGCAGTTTCAGCCCAGGATTTACCTACGAGCAGTACTTC. The V and J genes are TRBV28 and TRBJ2-7; D remains unclear. Trimming left V 3 bases short and J 2 bases short, with 14 bases between. This CDR3 spans 15 amino acids. The V gene's germline CDR1 is MDHEN and CDR2 SYDVKM.

The J gene is TRBJ2-1, the V gene TRBV6-1, with D perhaps TRBD2 (6 bases). Deletions cut 8 bases from V and 8 bases from J, with 19 bases between. CDR3 length equals 14 residues. Germline loops: CDR1 MNHNS, CDR2 SASEGT. The CDR3 region is CASLGLRPTDEQFF. The CDR3 nucleotides are TGTGCCAGCCTGGGACTTCGGCCTACAGATGAGCAGTTCTTC.

V gene TRBV7-9 combines with J gene TRBJ2-7; 13 positions agree with TRBD2. The junction had 3 bases not matched to a gene; V was cut back by 3 bases and J by 4 bases. The CDR3 consists of 15 residues. CDR1 SEHNR and CDR2 FQNEAQ come from the germline V gene (reference sequence). DNA for the CDR3: TGTGCCAGCAGCTTGACTAGCGGGAGGTGGTACGAGCAGTACTTC. It encodes CASSLTSGRWYEQYF.

The V and J genes are TRBV19 and TRBJ2-1; 7 bases are a match to TRBD2. Germline loops: CDR1 LNHDA, CDR2 SQIVND (reference sequence). Germline trimming cut 8 bases from V and 12 bases from J; bases unmatched to any gene: 13. The CDR3 is 13 residues long. In DNA, the CDR3 is TGTGCCAGTGTTAATAGCGGGTACTTAGCGCAGTTCTTC. Translated, it gives CASVNSGYLAQFF.

Regarding this clone: Other DNA sequences in the same sample also yield this CDR3. The chain couples TRBV28 to TRBJ1-1, with no clear D. V lost 1 base, J lost 5 bases, and 5 bases lay in between. CDR3 length: 12 residues. Germline-derived CDR1 and CDR2 are MDHEN and SYDVKM. The CDR3 region has the DNA TGTGCCAGCAGTTTATCTACGACTGAAGCTTTCTTT. Translated: CASSLSTTEAFF.

To note about this clone: Within the sample, other DNA sequences also encode this same CDR3. The chain couples TRBV2 to TRBJ1-5; the match to TRBD1 covers 7 bases. There are 13 residues in the CDR3. J was trimmed by 4 bases and V by 5 bases; bases with no gene match: 2. Germline CDR1 and CDR2: SNHLY and FYNNEI. CDR3 protein: CASSRGLNQPQHF. The CDR3 region has the DNA TGTGCCAGCAGTAGGGGGCTTAATCAGCCCCAGCATTTT.

The V call is TRBV9, the J call TRBJ2-1, with D perhaps assigned TRBD1 or TRBD2 (6 bases each). This CDR3 is built from 16 residues. Germline V gene sequence: CDR1 SGDLS, CDR2 YYNGEE. Between the trimmed V and J ends, which lost 4 bases and 7 bases, there was a span of 21 bases. The CDR3 DNA follows: TGTGCCAGCAGCCCGCTCCCTGGGGGGCCGTCGAATGAGCAGTTCTTC. Amino acid sequence: CASSPLPGGPSNEQFF.